This T cell receptor beta chain is drawn from a study of T cell responses to AZD1222 COVID-19 vaccine. This CDR3 has 16 residues. V gave up 0 bases and J gave up 5 bases, with 12 bases separating them. The germline V gene encodes CDR1 SGHRS and CDR2 YFSETQ. This clone was counted between two and nine times. Data came from immunoSEQ multiplex PCR; TCRdb stores just in-frame clones and leaves some out. The data contain 65,000 to 80,000 clones, roughly 87% of them singletons. This TCR was sampled from an adult in good health. This sample comprised peripheral blood, obtained on day 0 of AZD1222 vaccination. This rearrangement joins TRBV5-1 to TRBJ1-6; D is possibly TRBD1 (6 bases). The DNA of the CDR3 is TGCGCCAGCAGCTTGGGGGGGCCTCTAGATAATTCACCCCTCCACTTT. Encoded protein: CASSLGGPLDNSPLHF.